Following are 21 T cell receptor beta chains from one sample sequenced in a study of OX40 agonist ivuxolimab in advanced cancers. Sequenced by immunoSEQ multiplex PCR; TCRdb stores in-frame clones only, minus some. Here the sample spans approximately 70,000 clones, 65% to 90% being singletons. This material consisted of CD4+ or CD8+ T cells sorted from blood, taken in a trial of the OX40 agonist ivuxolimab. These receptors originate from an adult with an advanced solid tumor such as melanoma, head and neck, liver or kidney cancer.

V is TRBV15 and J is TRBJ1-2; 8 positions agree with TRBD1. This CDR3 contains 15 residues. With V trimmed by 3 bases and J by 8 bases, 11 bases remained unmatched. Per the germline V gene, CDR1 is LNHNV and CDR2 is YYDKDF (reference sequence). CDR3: CATSRPGTGSGGYTF. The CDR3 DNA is TGTGCCACCAGCAGGCCCGGGACAGGCTCCGGGGGCTACACCTTC.

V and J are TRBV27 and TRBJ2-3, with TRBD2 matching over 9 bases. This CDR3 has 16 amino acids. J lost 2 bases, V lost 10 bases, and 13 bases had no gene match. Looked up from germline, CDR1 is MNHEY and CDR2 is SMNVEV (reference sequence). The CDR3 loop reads CATRFRLAAYTDTQYF. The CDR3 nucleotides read TGTGCCACCCGTTTCCGACTAGCGGCGTACACAGATACGCAGTATTTT.

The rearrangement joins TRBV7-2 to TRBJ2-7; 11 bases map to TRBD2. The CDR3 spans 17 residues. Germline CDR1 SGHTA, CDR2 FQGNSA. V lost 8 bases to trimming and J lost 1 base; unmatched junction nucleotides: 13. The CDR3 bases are TGTGCCAGCCGAACCCTAGCGGGGGGAATTTTGTCCTACGAGCAGTACTTC. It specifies CASRTLAGGILSYEQYF.

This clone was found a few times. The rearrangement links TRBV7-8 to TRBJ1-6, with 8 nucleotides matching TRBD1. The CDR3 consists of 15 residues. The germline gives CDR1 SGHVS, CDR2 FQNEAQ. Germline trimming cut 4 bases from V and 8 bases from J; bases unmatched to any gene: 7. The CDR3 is CASSSGTGEHSPLHF. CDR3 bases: TGTGCCAGCAGCTCGGGGACAGGTGAACATTCACCCCTCCACTTT.

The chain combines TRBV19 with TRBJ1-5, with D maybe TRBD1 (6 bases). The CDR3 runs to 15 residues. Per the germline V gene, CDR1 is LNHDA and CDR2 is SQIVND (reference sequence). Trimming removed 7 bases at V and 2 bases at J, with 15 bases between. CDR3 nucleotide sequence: TGTGCCAGTACCTTACCGGGACATGGCAATCAGCCCCAGCATTTT. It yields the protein CASTLPGHGNQPQHF.

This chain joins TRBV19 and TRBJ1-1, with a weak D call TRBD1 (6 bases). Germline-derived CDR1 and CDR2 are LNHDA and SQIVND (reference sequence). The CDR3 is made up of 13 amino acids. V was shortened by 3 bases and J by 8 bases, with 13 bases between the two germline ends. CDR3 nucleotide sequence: TGTGCCAGTAGTATCTCTCAGGGGCCGGAAGCTTTCTTT. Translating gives CASSISQGPEAFF.

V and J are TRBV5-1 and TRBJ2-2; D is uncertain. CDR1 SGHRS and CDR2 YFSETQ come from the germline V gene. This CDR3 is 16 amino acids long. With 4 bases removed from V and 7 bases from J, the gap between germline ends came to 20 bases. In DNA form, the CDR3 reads TGCGCCAGCAGCACCCTCGGTGGGCCCGGGCTCGGGGAGCTGTTTTTT. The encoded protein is CASSTLGGPGLGELFF. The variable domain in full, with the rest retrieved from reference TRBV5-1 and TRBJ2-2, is KAGVTQTPRYLIKTRGQQVTLSCSPISGHRSVSWYQQTPGQGLQFLFEYFSETQRNKGNFPGRFSGRQFSNSRSEMNVSTLELGDSALYLCASSTLGGPGLGELFFGEGSRLTVL.

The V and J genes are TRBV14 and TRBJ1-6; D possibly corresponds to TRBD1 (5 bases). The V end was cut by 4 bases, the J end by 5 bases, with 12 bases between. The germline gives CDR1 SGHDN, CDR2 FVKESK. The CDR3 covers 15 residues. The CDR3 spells CASSPRAGHNSPLHF. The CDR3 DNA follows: TGTGCCAGCAGCCCTCGCGCAGGGCATAATTCACCCCTCCACTTT. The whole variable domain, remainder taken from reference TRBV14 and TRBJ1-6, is EAGVTQFPSHSVIEKGQTVTLRCDPISGHDNLYWYRRVMGKEIKFLLHFVKESKQDESGMPNNRFLAERTGGTYSTLKVQPAELEDSGVYFCASSPRAGHNSPLHFGNGTRLTVT.

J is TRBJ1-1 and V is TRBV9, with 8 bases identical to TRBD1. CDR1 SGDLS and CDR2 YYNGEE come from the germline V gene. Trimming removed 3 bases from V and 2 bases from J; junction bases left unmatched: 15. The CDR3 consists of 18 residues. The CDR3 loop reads CASSARTAEDRANTEAFF. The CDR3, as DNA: TGTGCCAGCAGCGCCCGGACCGCGGAGGACAGGGCAAACACTGAAGCTTTCTTT.

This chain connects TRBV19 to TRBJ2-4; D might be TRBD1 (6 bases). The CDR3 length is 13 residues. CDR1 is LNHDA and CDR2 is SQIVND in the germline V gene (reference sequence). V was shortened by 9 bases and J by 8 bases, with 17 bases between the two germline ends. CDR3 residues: CASQNRVEDIQYF. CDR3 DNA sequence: TGTGCCAGCCAGAACAGGGTTGAGGACATTCAGTACTTC.

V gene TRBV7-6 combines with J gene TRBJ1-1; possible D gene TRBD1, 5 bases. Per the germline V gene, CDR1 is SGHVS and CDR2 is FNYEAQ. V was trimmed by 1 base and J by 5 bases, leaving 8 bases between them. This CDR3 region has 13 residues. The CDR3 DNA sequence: TGTGCCAGCAGCTTAGGACAGTCAACTGAAGCTTTCTTT. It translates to CASSLGQSTEAFF.

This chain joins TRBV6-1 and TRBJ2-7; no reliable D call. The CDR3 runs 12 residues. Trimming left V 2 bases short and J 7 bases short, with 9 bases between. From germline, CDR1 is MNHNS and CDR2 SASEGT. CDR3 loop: CASSERSEEQYF. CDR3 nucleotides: TGTGCCAGCAGTGAACGGTCGGAGGAGCAGTACTTC.

CDR3: CASNPGGWLETQYF. The DNA for the CDR3 is TGTGCCAGCAACCCGGGGGGTTGGTTGGAGACCCAGTACTTC. The V and J genes are TRBV6-5 and TRBJ2-5; 7 nucleotides line up with TRBD2. Germline loops: CDR1 MNHEY, CDR2 SVGAGI. After removal of 7 bases from V and 5 bases from J, the junction contained 10 bases not matched to a gene. The length of the CDR3 is 14 residues.

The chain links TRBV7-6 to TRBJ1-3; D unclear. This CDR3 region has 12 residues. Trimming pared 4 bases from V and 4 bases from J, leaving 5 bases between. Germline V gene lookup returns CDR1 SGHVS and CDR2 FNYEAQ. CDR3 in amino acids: CASSSEGNTIYF. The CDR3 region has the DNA TGTGCCAGCAGCTCAGAAGGAAACACCATATATTTT.

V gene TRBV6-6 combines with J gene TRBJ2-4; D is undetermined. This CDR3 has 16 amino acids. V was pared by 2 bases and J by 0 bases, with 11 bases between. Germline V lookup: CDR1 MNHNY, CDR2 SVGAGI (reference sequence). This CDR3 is CASSYVAVIAKNIQYF. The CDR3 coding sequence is TGTGCCAGCAGTTACGTGGCAGTCATAGCCAAAAACATTCAGTACTTC.

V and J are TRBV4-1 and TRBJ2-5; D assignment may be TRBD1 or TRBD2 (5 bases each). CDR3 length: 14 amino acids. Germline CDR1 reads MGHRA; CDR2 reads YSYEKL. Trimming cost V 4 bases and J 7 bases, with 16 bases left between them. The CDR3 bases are TGCGCCAGCAGCCGGGAACGGGGCCCTCGGACCCAGTACTTC. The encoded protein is CASSRERGPRTQYF.

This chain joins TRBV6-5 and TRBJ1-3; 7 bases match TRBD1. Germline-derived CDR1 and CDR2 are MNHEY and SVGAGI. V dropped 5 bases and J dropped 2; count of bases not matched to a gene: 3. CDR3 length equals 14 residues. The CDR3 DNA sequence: TGTGCCAGCAGTCCCGGGACAGCTGGAAACACCATATATTTT. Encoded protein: CASSPGTAGNTIYF.

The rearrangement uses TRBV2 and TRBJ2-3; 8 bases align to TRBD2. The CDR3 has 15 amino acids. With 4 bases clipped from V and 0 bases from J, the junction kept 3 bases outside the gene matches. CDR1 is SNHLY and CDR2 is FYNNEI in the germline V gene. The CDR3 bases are TGTGCCAGCAGTGTTAAGCGGGGGAGCACAGATACGCAGTATTTT. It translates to CASSVKRGSTDTQYF.

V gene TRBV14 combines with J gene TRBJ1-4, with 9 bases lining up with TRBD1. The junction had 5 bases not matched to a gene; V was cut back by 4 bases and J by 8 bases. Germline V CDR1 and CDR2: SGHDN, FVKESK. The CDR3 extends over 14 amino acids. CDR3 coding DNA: TGTGCCAGCAGCCGGACAGGGGTGGGCGAAAAACTGTTTTTT. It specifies CASSRTGVGEKLFF.

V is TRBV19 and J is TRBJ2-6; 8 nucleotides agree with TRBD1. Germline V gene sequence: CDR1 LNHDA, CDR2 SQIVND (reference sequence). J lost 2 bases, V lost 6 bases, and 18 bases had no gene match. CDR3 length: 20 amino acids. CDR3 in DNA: TGTGCCAGTAGGACGACGCCGGACAGGGTTTACGGCGCTGGGGCCAACGTCCTGACTTTC. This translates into CASRTTPDRVYGAGANVLTF. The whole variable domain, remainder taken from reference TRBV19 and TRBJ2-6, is DGGITQSPKYLFRKEGQNVTLSCEQNLNHDAMYWYRQDPGQGLRLIYYSQIVNDFQKGDIAEGYSVSREKKESFPLTVTSAQKNPTAFYLCASRTTPDRVYGAGANVLTFGAGSRLTVL.

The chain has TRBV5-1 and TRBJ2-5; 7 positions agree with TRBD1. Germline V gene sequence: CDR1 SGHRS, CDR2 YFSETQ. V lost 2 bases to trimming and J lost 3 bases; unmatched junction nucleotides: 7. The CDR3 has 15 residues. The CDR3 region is CASSFIGQGEETQYF. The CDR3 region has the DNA TGCGCCAGCAGCTTTATAGGCCAGGGGGAAGAGACCCAGTACTTC.